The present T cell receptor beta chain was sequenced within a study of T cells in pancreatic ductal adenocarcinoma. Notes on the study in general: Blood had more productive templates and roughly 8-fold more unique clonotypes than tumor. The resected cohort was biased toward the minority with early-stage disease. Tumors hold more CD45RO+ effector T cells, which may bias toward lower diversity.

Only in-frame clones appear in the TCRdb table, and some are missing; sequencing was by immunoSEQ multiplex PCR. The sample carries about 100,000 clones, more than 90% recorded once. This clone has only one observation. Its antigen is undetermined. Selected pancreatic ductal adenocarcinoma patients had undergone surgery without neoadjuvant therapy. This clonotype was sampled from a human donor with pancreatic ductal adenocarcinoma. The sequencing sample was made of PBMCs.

The CDR3 sequence: CASSLLAGETGELFF. CDR3 DNA: TGTGCCAGCAGCTTACTAGCGGGAGAAACCGGGGAGCTGTTTTTT. The chain is built from TRBV11-2 and TRBJ2-2; 10 bases are shared with TRBD2. Germline V gene lookup returns CDR1 SGHAT and CDR2 FQNNGV. The CDR3 is 15 amino acids. V was pared by 2 bases and J by 5 bases, with 2 bases of the junction left unmatched.